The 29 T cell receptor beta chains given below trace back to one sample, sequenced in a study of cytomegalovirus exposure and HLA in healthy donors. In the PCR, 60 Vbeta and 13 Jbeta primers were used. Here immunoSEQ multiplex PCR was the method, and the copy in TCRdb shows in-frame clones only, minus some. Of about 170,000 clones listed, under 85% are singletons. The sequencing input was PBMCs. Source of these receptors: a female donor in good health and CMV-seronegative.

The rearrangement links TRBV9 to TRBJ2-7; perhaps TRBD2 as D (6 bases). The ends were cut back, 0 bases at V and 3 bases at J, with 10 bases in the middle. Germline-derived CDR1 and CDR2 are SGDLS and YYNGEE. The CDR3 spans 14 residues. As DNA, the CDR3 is TGTGCCAGCAGCGTAGAGGGCGGGAACTACGAGCAGTACTTC. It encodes CASSVEGGNYEQYF.

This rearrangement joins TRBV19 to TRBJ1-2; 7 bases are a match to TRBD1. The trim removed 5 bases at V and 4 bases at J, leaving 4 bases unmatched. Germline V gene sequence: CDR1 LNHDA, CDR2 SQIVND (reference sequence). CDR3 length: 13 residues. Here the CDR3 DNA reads TGTGCCAGTAGTGAGGGACAGATCTATGGCTACACCTTC. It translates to CASSEGQIYGYTF.

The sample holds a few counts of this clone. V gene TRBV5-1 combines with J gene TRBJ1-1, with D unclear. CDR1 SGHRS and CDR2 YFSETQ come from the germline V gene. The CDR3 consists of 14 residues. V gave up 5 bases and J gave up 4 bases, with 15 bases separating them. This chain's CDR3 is CASSATPGGTEAFF. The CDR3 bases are TGCGCCAGCAGTGCGACACCGGGAGGCACTGAAGCTTTCTTT.

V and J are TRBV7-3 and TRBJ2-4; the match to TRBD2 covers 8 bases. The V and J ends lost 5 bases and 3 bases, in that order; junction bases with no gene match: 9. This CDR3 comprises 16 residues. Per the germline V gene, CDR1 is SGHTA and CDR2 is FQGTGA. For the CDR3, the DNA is TGTGCCAGCAGCGCTCAGGACGGGAGGGACAAAAACATTCAGTACTTC. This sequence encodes CASSAQDGRDKNIQYF.

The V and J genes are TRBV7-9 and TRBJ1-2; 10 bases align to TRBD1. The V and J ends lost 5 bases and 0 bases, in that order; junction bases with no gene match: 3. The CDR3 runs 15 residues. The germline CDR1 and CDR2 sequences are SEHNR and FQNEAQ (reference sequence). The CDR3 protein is CASSPGQGANYGYTF. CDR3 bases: TGTGCCAGCAGCCCAGGACAGGGGGCTAACTATGGCTACACCTTC.

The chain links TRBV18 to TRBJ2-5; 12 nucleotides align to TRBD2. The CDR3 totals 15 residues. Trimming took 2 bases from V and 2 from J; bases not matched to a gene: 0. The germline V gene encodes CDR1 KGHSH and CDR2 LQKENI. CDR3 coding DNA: TGTGCCAGCTCACCAGGACTAGCGGGGCAAGAGACCCAGTACTTC. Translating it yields CASSPGLAGQETQYF. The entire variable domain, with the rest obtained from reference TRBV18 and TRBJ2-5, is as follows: NAGVMQNPRHLVRRRGQEARLRCSPMKGHSHVYWYRQLPEEGLKFMVYLQKENIIDESGMPKERFSAEFPKEGPSILRIQQVVRGDSAAYFCASSPGLAGQETQYFGPGTRLLVL.

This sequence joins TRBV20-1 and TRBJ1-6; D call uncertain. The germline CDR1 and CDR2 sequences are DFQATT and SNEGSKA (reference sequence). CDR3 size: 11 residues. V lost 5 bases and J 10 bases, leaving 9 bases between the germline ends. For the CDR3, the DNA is TGCAGTGCTGTGGTGGGCTCACCCCTCCACTTT. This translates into CSAVVGSPLHF.

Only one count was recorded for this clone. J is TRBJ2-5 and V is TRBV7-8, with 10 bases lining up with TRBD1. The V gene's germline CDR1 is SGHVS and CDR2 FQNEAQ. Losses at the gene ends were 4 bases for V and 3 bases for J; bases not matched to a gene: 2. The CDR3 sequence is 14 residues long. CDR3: CASSSGTGEETQYF. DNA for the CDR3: TGTGCCAGCAGCTCCGGGACAGGGGAAGAGACCCAGTACTTC.

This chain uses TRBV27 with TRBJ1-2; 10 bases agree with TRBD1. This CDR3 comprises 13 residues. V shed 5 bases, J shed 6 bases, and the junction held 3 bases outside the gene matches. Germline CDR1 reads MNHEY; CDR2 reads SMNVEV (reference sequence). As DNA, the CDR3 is TGTGCCAGCAGTCTAGGGACAGGGGATGGCTACACCTTC. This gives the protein CASSLGTGDGYTF.

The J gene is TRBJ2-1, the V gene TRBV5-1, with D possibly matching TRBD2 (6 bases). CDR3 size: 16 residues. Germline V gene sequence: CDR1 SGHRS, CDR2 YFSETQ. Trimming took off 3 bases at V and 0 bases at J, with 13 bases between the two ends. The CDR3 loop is CASSWAGPASYNEQFF. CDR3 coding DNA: TGCGCCAGCAGCTGGGCGGGACCAGCCTCCTACAATGAGCAGTTCTTC.

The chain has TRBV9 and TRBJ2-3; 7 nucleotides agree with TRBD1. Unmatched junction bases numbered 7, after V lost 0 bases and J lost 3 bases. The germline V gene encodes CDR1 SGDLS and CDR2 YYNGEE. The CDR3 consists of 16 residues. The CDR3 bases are TGTGCCAGCAGCGTAGAGCAGGGGGTTCGAACAGATACGCAGTATTTT. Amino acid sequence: CASSVEQGVRTDTQYF.

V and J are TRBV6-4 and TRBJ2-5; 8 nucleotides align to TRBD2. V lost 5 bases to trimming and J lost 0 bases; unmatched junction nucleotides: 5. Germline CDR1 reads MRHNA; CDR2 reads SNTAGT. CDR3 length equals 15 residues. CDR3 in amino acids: CASSKDSGDQETQYF. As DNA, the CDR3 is TGTGCCAGCAGTAAAGATAGCGGGGACCAAGAGACCCAGTACTTC.

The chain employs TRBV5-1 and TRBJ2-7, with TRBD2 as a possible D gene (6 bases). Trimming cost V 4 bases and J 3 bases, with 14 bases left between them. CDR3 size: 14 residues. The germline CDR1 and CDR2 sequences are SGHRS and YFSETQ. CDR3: CASSPWDSDYEQYF. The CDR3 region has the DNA TGCGCCAGCAGCCCATGGGACTCGGACTACGAGCAGTACTTC.

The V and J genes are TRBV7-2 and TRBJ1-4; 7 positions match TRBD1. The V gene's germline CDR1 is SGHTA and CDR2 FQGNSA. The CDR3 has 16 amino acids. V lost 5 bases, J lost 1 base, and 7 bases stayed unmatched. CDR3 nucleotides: TGTGCCAGCAGCAGAGACAGGGTCGTAACTAATGAAAAACTGTTTTTT. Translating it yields CASSRDRVVTNEKLFF.

The DNA for the CDR3 is TGTGCCAGCAGCTCGACATTCTACGAGCAGTACTTC. Translated, it gives CASSSTFYEQYF. V and J are TRBV7-6 and TRBJ2-5; D is ambiguous. The J call may not be correct, given that the DNA end is closer to TRBJ2-7. The V gene's germline CDR1 is SGHVS and CDR2 FNYEAQ. The CDR3 covers 12 residues.

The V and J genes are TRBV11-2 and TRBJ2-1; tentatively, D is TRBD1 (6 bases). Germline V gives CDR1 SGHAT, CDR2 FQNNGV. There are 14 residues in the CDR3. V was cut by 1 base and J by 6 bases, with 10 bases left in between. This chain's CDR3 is CASSLVQGGNEQFF. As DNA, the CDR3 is TGTGCCAGCAGCTTAGTTCAAGGGGGCAATGAGCAGTTCTTC.

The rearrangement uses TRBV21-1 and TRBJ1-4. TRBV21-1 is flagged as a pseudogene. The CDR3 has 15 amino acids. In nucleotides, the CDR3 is TGTGCCAGCAGCAAAGATCGGGCAACTAATGAAAAACTGTTTTTT. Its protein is CASSKDRATNEKLFF.

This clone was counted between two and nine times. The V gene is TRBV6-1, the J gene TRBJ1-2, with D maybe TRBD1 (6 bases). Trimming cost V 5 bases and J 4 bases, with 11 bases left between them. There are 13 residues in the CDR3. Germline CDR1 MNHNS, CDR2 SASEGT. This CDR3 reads CASSQDRPYGYTF. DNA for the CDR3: TGTGCCAGCAGTCAGGACAGACCCTATGGCTACACCTTC.

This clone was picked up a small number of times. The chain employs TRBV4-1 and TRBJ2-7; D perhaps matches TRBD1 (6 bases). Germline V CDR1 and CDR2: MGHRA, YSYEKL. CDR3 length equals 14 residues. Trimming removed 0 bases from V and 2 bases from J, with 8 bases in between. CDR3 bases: TGCGCCAGCAGCCAAGACTCAGGGGCCTACGAGCAGTACTTC. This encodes CASSQDSGAYEQYF.

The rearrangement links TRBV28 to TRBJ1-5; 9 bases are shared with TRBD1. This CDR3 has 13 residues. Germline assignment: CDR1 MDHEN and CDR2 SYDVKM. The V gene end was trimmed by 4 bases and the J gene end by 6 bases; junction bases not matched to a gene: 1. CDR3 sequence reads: CASSSGQGQPQHF. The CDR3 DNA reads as TGTGCCAGCAGTTCGGGACAGGGTCAGCCCCAGCATTTT.

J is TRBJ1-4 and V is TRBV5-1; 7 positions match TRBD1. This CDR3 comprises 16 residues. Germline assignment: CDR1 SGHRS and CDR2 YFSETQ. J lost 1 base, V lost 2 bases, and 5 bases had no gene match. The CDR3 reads CASSFAGGLTNEKLFF. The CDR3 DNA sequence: TGCGCCAGCAGCTTCGCAGGGGGGTTAACTAATGAAAAACTGTTTTTT.

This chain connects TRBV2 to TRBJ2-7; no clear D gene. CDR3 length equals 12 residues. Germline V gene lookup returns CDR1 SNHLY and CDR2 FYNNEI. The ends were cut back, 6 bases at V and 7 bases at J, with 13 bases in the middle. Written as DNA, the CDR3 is TGTGCCAGCAGCCTCCCACCCGGGGAGCAGTACTTC. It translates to CASSLPPGEQYF.

The CDR3 reads CASSRDIGKGQPQHF. The CDR3 DNA follows: TGTGCCAGCAGCCGGGACATAGGGAAAGGGCAGCCCCAGCATTTT. V usage is TRBV7-9 and J usage is TRBJ1-5, with a possible D match to TRBD1 (6 bases). The CDR3 spans 15 residues. V lost 5 bases to trimming and J lost 7 bases, with 18 bases between them. Germline-derived CDR1 and CDR2 are SEHNR and FQNEAQ (reference sequence).

CDR3 loop: CASRIEGSGANVLTF. DNA for the CDR3: TGTGCCAGTAGAATTGAGGGTTCTGGGGCCAACGTCCTGACTTTC. The chain uses TRBV19 and TRBJ2-6; D is possibly TRBD2 (5 bases). The V end was cut by 6 bases, the J end by 1 base, with 10 bases between. Germline CDR1 LNHDA, CDR2 SQIVND (reference sequence). The CDR3 contains 15 residues.

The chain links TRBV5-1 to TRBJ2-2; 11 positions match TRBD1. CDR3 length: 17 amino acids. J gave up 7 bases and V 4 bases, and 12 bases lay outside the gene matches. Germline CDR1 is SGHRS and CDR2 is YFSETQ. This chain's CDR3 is CASSRIPGQGEDGELFF. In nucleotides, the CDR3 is TGCGCCAGCAGCCGCATCCCGGGACAGGGGGAAGACGGGGAGCTGTTTTTT.

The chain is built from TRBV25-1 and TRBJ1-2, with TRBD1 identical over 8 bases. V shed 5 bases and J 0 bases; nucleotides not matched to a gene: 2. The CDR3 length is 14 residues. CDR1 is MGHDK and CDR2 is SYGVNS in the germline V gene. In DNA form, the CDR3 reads TGTGCCAGCAGTAGGACAGGGACTAACTATGGCTACACCTTC. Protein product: CASSRTGTNYGYTF.

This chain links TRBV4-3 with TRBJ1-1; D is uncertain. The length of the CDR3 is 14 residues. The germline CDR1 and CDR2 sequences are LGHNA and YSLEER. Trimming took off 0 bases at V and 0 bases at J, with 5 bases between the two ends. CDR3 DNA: TGCGCCAGCAGCCAAGATACAGTGAACACTGAAGCTTTCTTT. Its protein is CASSQDTVNTEAFF.

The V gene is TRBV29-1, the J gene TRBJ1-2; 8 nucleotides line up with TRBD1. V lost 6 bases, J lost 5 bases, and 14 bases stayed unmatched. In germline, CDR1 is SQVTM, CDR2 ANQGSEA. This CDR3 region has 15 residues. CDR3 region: CSVAEWTGLKYGYTF. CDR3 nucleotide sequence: TGCAGCGTAGCCGAGTGGACAGGGTTAAAGTATGGCTACACCTTC.

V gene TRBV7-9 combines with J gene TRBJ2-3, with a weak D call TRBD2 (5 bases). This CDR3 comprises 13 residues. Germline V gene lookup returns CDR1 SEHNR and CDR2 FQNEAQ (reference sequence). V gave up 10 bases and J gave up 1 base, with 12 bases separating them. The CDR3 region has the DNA TGTGCCACCTCACTAGACCGCACAGATACGCAGTATTTT. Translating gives CATSLDRTDTQYF.